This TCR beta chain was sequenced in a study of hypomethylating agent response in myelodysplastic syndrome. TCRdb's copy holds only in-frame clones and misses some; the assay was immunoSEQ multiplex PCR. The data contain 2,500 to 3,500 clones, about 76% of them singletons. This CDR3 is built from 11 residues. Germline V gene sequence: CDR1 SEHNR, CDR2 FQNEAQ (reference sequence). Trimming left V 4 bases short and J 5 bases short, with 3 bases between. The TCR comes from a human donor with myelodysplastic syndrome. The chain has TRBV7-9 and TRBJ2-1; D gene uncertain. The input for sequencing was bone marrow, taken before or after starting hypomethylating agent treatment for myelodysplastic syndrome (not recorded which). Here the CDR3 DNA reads TGTGCCAGCAGCTGGAACAATGAGCAGTTCTTC. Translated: CASSWNNEQFF.